The T cell receptor (beta chain) described here comes from a study of T cell repertoires in cytomegalovirus infection. Study-level information: Indications came from public TCR beta signatures; they pointed to CMV infection and to a matching HLA type.

This clonotype was observed many times. Its antigen is unknown. Findings of the study overall: Totalled public TCR beta family frequency picked out people who carried CMV plus the relevant HLA. The response measured ex vivo was dominated by TCR beta clonotypes (HLA-C-restricted and CMV-specific).

TCRdb reprocessed the reads with MiXCR, giving one entry per CDR3 protein. This table holds nearly 550,000 distinct CDR3 sequences, 16% found once. Sequenced sample: CD8+ T cells from PBMCs. The origin of this receptor is a human donor in good health (CMV status not recorded). Some clones in this sample may be carry-over from other donors' samples.

DNA of the CDR3: TGTGCCAGCAGCTTAGATAGTTTCACCGGGGAGCTGTTTTTT. Residues: CASSLDSFTGELFF. The gene calls are TRBV7-2 and TRBJ2-2; D is undetermined. Germline V gene lookup returns CDR1 SGHTA and CDR2 FQGNSA. CDR3 length equals 14 residues. Trimming cost V 1 base and J 4 bases, with 7 bases left between them.